This TCR beta chain is drawn from a study of molecular identifiers for immune sequencing clone quantification. After removal of 2 bases from V and 8 bases from J, the junction contained 3 bases not matched to a gene. The germline V gene encodes CDR1 SNHLY and CDR2 FYNNEI. The CDR3 extends over 14 amino acids. Previously described methods with listed TCR primers produced the bulk TCR libraries. TCRdb re-called the PCR reads with MiXCR, one entry per CDR3 protein. The sample has tens of thousands of distinct CDR3 sequences; roughly 18% are singletons. The V and J genes are TRBV2 and TRBJ1-4, with TRBD1 identical over 9 bases. The receptor was isolated from a human donor in good health. Some libraries in this study had Jurkat cell RNA spiked in. The sequencing input was naive CD8+ T cells from blood, with Jurkat cell RNA spiked in. Subset of the sample: FACS-sorted CD8+CD4-CCR7+CD45RA+ naive T cells. The CDR3 is CASSERDRVEKLFF. The DNA of the CDR3 is TGTGCCAGCAGTGAAAGGGACAGGGTCGAAAAACTGTTTTTT.